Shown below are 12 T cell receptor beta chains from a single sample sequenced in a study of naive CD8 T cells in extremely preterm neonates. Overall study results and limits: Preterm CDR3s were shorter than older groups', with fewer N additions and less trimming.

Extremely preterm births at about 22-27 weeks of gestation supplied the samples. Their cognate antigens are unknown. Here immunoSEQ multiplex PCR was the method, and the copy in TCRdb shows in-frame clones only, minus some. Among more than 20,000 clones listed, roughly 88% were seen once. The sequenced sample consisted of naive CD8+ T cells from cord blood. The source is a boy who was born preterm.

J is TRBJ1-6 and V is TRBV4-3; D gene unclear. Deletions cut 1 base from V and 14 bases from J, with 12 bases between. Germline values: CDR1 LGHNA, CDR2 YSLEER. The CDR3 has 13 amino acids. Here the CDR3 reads CASSQVGPQALHF. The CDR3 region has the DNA TGCGCCAGCAGCCAAGTAGGACCCCAGGCCCTCCACTTT.

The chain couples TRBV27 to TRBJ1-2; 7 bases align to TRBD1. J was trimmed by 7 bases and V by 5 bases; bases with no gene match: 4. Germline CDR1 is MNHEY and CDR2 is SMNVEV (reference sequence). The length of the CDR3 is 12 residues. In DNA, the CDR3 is TGTGCCAGCAGTCCTCAGGGGGTTGGCTACACCTTC. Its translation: CASSPQGVGYTF.

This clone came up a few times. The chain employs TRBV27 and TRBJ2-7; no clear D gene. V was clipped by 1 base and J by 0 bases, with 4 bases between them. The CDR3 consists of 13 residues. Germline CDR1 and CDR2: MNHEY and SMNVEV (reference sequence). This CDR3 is CASSLYSSYEQYF. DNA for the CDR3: TGTGCCAGCAGTTTATACAGCTCCTACGAGCAGTACTTC.

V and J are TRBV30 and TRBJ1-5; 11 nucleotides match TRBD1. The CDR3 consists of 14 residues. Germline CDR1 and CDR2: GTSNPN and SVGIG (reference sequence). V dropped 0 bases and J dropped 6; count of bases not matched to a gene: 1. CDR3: CAWSVGQGAQPQHF. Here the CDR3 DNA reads TGTGCCTGGAGTGTAGGACAGGGGGCTCAGCCCCAGCATTTT.

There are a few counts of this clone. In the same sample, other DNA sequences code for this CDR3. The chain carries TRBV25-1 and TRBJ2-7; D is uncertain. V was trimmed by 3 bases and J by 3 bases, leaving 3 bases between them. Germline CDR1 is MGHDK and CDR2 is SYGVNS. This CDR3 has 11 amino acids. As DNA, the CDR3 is TGTGCCAGCAGTGACAGCTACGAGCAGTACTTC. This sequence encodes CASSDSYEQYF.

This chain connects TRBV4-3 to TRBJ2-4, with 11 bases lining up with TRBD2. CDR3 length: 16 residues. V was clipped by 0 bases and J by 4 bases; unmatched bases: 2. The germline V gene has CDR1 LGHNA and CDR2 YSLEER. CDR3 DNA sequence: TGCGCCAGCAGCCAAGATAGACTAGCGGGAAAAAACATTCAGTACTTC. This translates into CASSQDRLAGKNIQYF.

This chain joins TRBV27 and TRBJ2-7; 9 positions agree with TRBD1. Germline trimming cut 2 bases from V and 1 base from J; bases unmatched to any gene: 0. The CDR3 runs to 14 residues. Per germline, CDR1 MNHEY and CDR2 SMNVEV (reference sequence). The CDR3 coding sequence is TGTGCCAGCAGTTTAGGGACAGGGTCCTACGAGCAGTACTTC. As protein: CASSLGTGSYEQYF.

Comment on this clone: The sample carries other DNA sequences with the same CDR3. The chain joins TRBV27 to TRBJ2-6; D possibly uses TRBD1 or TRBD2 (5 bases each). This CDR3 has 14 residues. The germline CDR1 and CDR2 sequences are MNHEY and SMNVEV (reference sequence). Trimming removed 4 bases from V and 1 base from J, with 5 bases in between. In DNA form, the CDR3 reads TGTGCCAGCAGTTGGGGGTCTGGGGCCAACGTCCTGACTTTC. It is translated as CASSWGSGANVLTF.

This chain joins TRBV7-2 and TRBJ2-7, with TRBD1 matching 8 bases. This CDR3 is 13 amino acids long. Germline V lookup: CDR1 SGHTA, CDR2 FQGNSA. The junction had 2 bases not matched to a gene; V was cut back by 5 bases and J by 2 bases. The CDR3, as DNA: TGTGCCAGCAGCACGACAGGGGCCTACGAGCAGTACTTC. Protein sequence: CASSTTGAYEQYF.

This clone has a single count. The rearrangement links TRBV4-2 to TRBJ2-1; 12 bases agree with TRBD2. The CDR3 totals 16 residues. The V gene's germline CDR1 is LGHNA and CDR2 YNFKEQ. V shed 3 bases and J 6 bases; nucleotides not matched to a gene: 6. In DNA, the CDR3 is TGTGCCAGCAGCCAGGCTAGCGGGGGGGCGGTCAATGAGCAGTTCTTC. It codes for CASSQASGGAVNEQFF.

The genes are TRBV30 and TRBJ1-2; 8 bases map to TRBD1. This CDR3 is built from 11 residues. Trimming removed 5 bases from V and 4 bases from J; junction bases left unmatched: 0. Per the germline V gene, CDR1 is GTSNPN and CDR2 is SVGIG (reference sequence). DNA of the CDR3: TGTGCCTGGGACAGGGGCTATGGCTACACCTTC. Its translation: CAWDRGYGYTF.

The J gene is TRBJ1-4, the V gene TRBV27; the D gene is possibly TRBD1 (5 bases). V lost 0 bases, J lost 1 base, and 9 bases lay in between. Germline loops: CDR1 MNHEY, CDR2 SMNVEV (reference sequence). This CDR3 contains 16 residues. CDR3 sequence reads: CASSLSGGGTNEKLFF. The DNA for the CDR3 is TGTGCCAGCAGTTTATCGGGCGGGGGAACTAATGAAAAACTGTTTTTT. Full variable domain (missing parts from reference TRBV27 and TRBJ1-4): EAQVTQNPRYLITVTGKKLTVTCSQNMNHEYMSWYRQDPGLGLRQIYYSMNVEVTDKGDVPEGYKVSRKEKRNFPLILESPSPNQTSLYFCASSLSGGGTNEKLFFGSGTQLSVL.